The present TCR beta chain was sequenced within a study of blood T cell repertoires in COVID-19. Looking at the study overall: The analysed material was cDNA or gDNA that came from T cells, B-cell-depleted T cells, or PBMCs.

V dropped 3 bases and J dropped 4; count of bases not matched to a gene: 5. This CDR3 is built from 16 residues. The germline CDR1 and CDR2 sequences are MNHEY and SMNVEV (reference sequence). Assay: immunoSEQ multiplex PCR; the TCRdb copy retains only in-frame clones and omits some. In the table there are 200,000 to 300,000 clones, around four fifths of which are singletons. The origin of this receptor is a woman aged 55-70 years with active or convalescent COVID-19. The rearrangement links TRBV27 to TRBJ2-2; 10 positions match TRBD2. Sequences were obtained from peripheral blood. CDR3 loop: CASSFLAGGRTGELFF. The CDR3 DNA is TGTGCCAGCAGTTTCTTAGCGGGAGGACGCACCGGGGAGCTGTTTTTT.